One and the same sample provided the 5 T cell receptor beta chains below, sequenced in a study of blood T cell repertoires in COVID-19. Libraries were prepared by immunoSEQ multiplex PCR; TCRdb keeps only in-frame clonotypes and omits some of them. The sample shows 130,000 or so clones, roughly nine tenths of them seen only once. The sample taken for sequencing was peripheral blood. The receptors come from a man between 65 and 80 years old with active or convalescent COVID-19.

The gene calls are TRBV19 and TRBJ2-5; 7 bases are shared with TRBD2. Germline V lookup: CDR1 LNHDA, CDR2 SQIVND (reference sequence). This CDR3 region has 15 residues. V gave up 3 bases and J gave up 0 bases; unmatched junction bases: 4. As DNA, the CDR3 is TGTGCCAGTAGTATCGCTAGCGGCGACCAAGAGACCCAGTACTTC. This codes for CASSIASGDQETQYF.

CDR3 bases: TGTGCCACCAGTGCGGCGGGTCCCAACAATCAGCCCCAGCATTTT. It is translated as CATSAAGPNNQPQHF. This rearrangement joins TRBV24-1 to TRBJ1-5; the D is unclear. Trimming cost V 5 bases and J 3 bases, with 13 bases left between them. The CDR3 sequence is 15 residues long. CDR1 and CDR2 from the germline V gene are KGHDR and SFDVKD.

V and J are TRBV19 and TRBJ2-1, with a possible D match to TRBD2 (5 bases). CDR1 LNHDA and CDR2 SQIVND come from the germline V gene (reference sequence). V dropped 5 bases and J dropped 10 bases, with 9 bases sitting between them. The CDR3 sequence is 11 residues long. CDR3 bases: TGTGCCAGTAGTTTAGCGAGAGAGCAGTTCTTC. Encoded protein: CASSLAREQFF.

The chain carries TRBV28 and TRBJ1-1; 7 nucleotides match TRBD1. V trimming: 6 bases; J trimming: 0 bases; junction bases outside the gene matches: 7. Germline-derived CDR1 and CDR2 are MDHEN and SYDVKM. This CDR3 contains 15 residues. CDR3 bases: TGTGCCAGCAGCTGGGGCGACAGGGTGAACACTGAAGCTTTCTTT. This gives the protein CASSWGDRVNTEAFF.

Only one count was recorded for this clone. The V and J genes are TRBV24-1 and TRBJ2-2; 12 positions match TRBD2. With V trimmed by 9 bases and J by 5 bases, 6 bases remained unmatched. This CDR3 is 15 amino acids long. Germline CDR1 KGHDR, CDR2 SFDVKD. CDR3 in amino acids: CATGGLAGSTGELFF. In nucleotides, the CDR3 is TGTGCCACCGGTGGACTAGCGGGATCTACCGGGGAGCTGTTTTTT.